A selection of T cell receptor beta chains follows, all from one sample in a study of cytomegalovirus exposure and HLA in healthy donors. Clones were read by immunoSEQ multiplex PCR, and TCRdb kept only the in-frame ones, dropping some. The table includes around 160,000 clones, roughly 83% detected once. Sequenced: PBMCs. The source of these receptors is a man younger than 45 in good health and CMV-seropositive. Each CDR3 is given with its conserved first and last residue. The D gene is left open where the match is weak. Some rows have no size entry. The others give once, few or many, or a class for an expanded clone.

j_gene,abundance,v_gene,d_gene,CDR3aa,CDR3nt
TRBJ1-4,.,TRBV9,TRBD1,CASSVRGGDRGSEKLFF,TGTGCCAGCAGCGTTCGAGGTGGTGACAGGGGTAGTGAAAAACTGTTTTTT
TRBJ2-1,.,TRBV25-1,TRBD2,CASSEVGSGTDEQFF,TGTGCCAGCAGTGAGGTGGGTAGCGGGACGGATGAGCAGTTCTTC
TRBJ2-1,.,TRBV20-1,TRBD2,CSAFSGKQQFF,TGCAGTGCCTTTAGCGGGAAACAGCAGTTCTTC
TRBJ2-7,.,TRBV11-2,.,CASSLPKEQISYEQYF,TGTGCCAGCAGCCTCCCCAAGGAACAGATTTCCTACGAGCAGTACTTC
TRBJ2-1,.,TRBV6-1,TRBD2,CAIVTSGVPREQFF,TGTGCCATCGTCACTAGCGGGGTTCCTAGGGAGCAGTTCTTC
TRBJ2-5,.,TRBV27,TRBD1,CASRLGTGVETQYF,TGTGCCAGCAGACTCGGGACAGGGGTAGAGACCCAGTACTTC
TRBJ2-1,.,TRBV6-6,TRBD2,CASSNERRGSGDEQFF,TGTGCCAGCAGTAACGAAAGACGGGGGAGCGGGGATGAGCAGTTCTTC
TRBJ1-5,.,TRBV6-1,TRBD1,CASSEAAGTGVQPQHF,TGTGCCAGCAGTGAAGCGGCCGGGACAGGGGTTCAGCCCCAGCATTTT
TRBJ2-1,.,TRBV15,.,CATSRAEIYNEQFF,TGTGCCACCAGCAGAGCGGAGATCTACAATGAGCAGTTCTTC
TRBJ2-2,once,TRBV11-3,TRBD1,CASSPGTGWNTGELFF,TGTGCCAGCAGCCCGGGGACAGGGTGGAACACCGGGGAGCTGTTTTTT
TRBJ1-5,.,TRBV7-2,.,CASSLDDYSNQPQHF,TGTGCCAGCAGCTTAGACGACTATAGCAATCAGCCCCAGCATTTT
TRBJ2-1,.,TRBV28,TRBD2,CASSPLLAGGPGSYNEQFF,TGTGCCAGCAGCCCTCTACTAGCGGGAGGGCCTGGCTCCTACAATGAGCAGTTCTTC
TRBJ2-3,.,TRBV5-1,.,CASSLLTRSDTQYF,TGCGCCAGCAGCTTGCTGACTAGATCAGATACGCAGTATTTT
TRBJ2-5,.,TRBV30,TRBD1,CAWSNPGTGGFETQYF,TGTGCCTGGAGCAATCCCGGGACAGGGGGATTTGAGACCCAGTACTTC
TRBJ2-2,.,TRBV27,TRBD1,CASRTGGAVGELFF,TGTGCCAGCAGGACAGGGGGCGCGGTCGGGGAGCTGTTTTTT
TRBJ2-7,.,TRBV15,.,CATSRGRKQPYEQYF,TGTGCCACCAGCAGAGGACGGAAACAGCCGTACGAGCAGTACTTC
TRBJ2-3,.,TRBV27,.,CASRGGDTQYF,TGTGCCAGTCGTGGGGGGGATACGCAGTATTTT
TRBJ2-1,.,TRBV6-5,TRBD1,CASSSGGTEQFF,TGTGCCAGCAGTTCAGGGGGAACTGAGCAGTTCTTC
TRBJ2-7,.,TRBV9,.,CASSVGSISYEQYF,TGTGCCAGCAGCGTAGGGTCTATCTCCTACGAGCAGTACTTC
TRBJ2-1,.,TRBV7-9,TRBD1,CASSNDRGSYNEQFF,TGTGCCAGCAGCAACGACAGGGGTTCCTACAATGAGCAGTTCTTC
TRBJ1-1,.,TRBV9,TRBD1,CASSVTGMNTEAFF,TGTGCCAGCAGCGTGACAGGGATGAACACTGAAGCTTTCTTT
TRBJ2-7,few,TRBV10-3,.,CAISEESSLDEQYF,TGTGCCATCAGTGAGGAAAGCTCCTTGGACGAGCAGTACTTC
TRBJ2-1,.,TRBV5-4,.,CASSLHQSDEQFF,TGTGCCAGCAGCCTCCATCAGAGCGATGAGCAGTTCTTC
TRBJ2-7,.,TRBV10-1,TRBD2,CASSASAGSSYEQYF,TGCGCCAGCAGTGCGTCAGCGGGGAGCTCCTACGAGCAGTACTTC
TRBJ2-7,.,TRBV7-3,TRBD1,CASSPGQAYYEQYF,TGTGCCAGCAGCCCGGGACAGGCTTACTACGAGCAGTACTTC
TRBJ2-7,.,TRBV10-3,.,CAISGSAAPYEQYF,TGTGCCATCAGTGGGTCGGCGGCACCCTACGAGCAGTACTTC
TRBJ2-7,.,TRBV15,.,CATSTTEKDTLGYEQYF,TGTGCCACCAGCACAACCGAAAAGGACACTCTGGGTTACGAGCAGTACTTC
TRBJ2-2,.,TRBV6-6,.,CASSSSGELFF,TGTGCCAGCAGTTCGAGCGGGGAGCTGTTTTTT
TRBJ1-2,.,TRBV5-6,.,CASSLMADYGYTF,TGTGCCAGCAGCTTGATGGCGGACTATGGCTACACCTTC
TRBJ2-1,.,TRBV28,TRBD2,CASSLAGGPHEQFF,TGTGCCAGCAGTTTAGCGGGAGGGCCCCATGAGCAGTTCTTC
TRBJ2-7,.,TRBV7-9,.,CASSLGVTYEQYF,TGTGCCAGCAGCTTAGGCGTAACCTACGAGCAGTACTTC
TRBJ2-5,.,TRBV4-1,.,CASSSFYRDETQYF,TGCGCCAGCAGCTCTTTTTACAGGGACGAGACCCAGTACTTC
TRBJ2-7,.,TRBV18,TRBD1,CASSLETGGGNEQYF,TGTGCCAGCTCCCTAGAGACAGGGGGCGGAAACGAGCAGTACTTC
TRBJ1-2,.,TRBV7-2,TRBD1,CASSEWTGLGYTF,TGTGCCAGCAGCGAGTGGACAGGGCTTGGCTACACCTTC
TRBJ1-1,.,TRBV30,.,CAWSLTGTEAFF,TGTGCCTGGAGTCTCACAGGCACTGAAGCTTTCTTT
TRBJ1-6,.,TRBV6-1,TRBD1,CASSEGTGGPPLHF,TGTGCCAGCAGTGAAGGGACAGGAGGTCCACCCCTCCACTTT
TRBJ1-3,.,TRBV7-6,.,CASSSPIGGDSSGNTIYF,TGTGCCAGCAGCTCCCCGATAGGGGGTGATAGTAGTGGAAACACCATATATTTT
TRBJ2-7,few,TRBV30,TRBD1,CAWSRTGYEQYF,TGTGCCTGGAGCCGGACAGGCTACGAGCAGTACTTC
TRBJ2-1,many,TRBV7-2,.,CASSPNLRRAPYNEQFF,TGTGCCAGCAGCCCGAACCTACGGAGGGCCCCCTACAATGAGCAGTTCTTC
TRBJ2-7,.,TRBV6-6,TRBD1,CASSYLGQGNEQYF,TGTGCCAGCAGTTACTTAGGACAGGGGAACGAGCAGTACTTC
TRBJ2-1,.,TRBV9,TRBD2,CASSVAPGLAGDFVYEQFF,TGTGCCAGCAGCGTAGCTCCTGGACTAGCGGGGGATTTTGTTTACGAGCAGTTCTTC